This T cell receptor (beta chain) was found in a study of blood T cell repertoires in COVID-19. Authors' analysis steps: Nucleated cell number was recorded as an estimate derived from reference gene primer amplification. The protocol was immunoSEQ multiplex PCR, while the TCRdb copy is restricted to in-frame clones and leaves out a portion. V and J calls plus clone size are reproduced from that table; the DNA served to infer D and trimming. Here the sample spans about 140,000 clones, approximately 86% being singletons. The receptor's source is a human donor in a cohort sampled during active COVID-19. The sequenced sample was peripheral blood.

In DNA form, the CDR3 reads TGTGCCAGCAGTTTGTCACTAGCCCCTGATGAGCAGTTCTTC. Its translation is CASSLSLAPDEQFF. The chain joins TRBV27 to TRBJ2-1; D is possibly TRBD2 (6 bases). Trimming shortened V by 3 bases and J by 8 bases, and 14 bases separated the two germline ends. CDR1 is MNHEY and CDR2 is SMNVEV in the germline V gene (reference sequence). CDR3 size: 14 residues.